This paragraph reports one TCR beta chain. TCRdb reanalysed the 5' RACE reads using MiXCR and keeps one entry per CDR3 protein. The profile shows about 92,000 distinct CDR3 sequences, more than 10% of them singletons. This sample was taken from a study of spatial heterogeneity in lung cancer. The ends lost 6 bases at V and 5 bases at J; junction bases unmatched: 5. The CDR3 spans 13 residues. In germline, CDR1 is MNHEY, CDR2 SVGAGI. Described time point: sample taken at primary tumor resection. Unsorted whole RNA samples from tumor, nontumor lung or frozen PBMC were sequenced. The sample in question was PBMCs, obtained at surgery. The clonotype originates from a male donor with early-stage non-small cell lung cancer. V gene TRBV6-5 combines with J gene TRBJ2-7; 9 bases agree with TRBD1. The CDR3 bases are TGTGCCAGCAGCTCGGACAGGGGCCACGAGCAGTACTTC. Translating it yields CASSSDRGHEQYF.